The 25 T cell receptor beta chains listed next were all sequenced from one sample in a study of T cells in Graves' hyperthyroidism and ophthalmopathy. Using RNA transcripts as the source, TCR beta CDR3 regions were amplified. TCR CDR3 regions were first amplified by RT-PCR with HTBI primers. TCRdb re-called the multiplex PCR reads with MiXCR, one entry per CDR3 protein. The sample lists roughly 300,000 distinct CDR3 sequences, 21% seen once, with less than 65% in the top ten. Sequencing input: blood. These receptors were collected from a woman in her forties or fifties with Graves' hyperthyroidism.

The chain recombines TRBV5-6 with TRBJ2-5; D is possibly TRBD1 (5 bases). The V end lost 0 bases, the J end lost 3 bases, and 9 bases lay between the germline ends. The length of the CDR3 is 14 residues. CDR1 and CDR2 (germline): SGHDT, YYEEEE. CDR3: CASSLDRRKETQYF. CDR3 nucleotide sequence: TGTGCCAGCAGCTTGGACAGGAGAAAAGAGACCCAGTACTTC.

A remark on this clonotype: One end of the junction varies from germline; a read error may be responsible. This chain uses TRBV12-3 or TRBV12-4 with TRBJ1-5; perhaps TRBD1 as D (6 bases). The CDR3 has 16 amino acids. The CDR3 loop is CASNHRTANSSQPQHF. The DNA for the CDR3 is TGTGCCAGCAATCATCGGACAGCGAATAGCAGTCAGCCCCAGCATTTT.

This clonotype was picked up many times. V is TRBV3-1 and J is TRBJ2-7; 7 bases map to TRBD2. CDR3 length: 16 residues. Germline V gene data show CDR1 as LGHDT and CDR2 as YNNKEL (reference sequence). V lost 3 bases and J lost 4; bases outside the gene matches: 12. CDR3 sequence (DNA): TGTGCCAGCAGCCAGGGCCGGGGAGGGCTACCTTACGAGCAGTACTTC. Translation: CASSQGRGGLPYEQYF.

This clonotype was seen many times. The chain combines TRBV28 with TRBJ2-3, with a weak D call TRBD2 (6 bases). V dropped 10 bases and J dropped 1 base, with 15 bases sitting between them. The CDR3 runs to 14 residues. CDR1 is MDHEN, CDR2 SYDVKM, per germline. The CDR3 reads CATRRGGGTDTQYF. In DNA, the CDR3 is TGTGCCACCCGGCGGGGTGGCGGCACAGATACGCAGTATTTT.

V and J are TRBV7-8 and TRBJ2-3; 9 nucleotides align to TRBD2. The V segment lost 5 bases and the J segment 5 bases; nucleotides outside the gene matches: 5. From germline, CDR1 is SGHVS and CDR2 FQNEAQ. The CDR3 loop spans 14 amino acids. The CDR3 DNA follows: TGTGCCAGCAGCGCGGGGGGGCGGTTAGATACGCAGTATTTT. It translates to CASSAGGRLDTQYF.

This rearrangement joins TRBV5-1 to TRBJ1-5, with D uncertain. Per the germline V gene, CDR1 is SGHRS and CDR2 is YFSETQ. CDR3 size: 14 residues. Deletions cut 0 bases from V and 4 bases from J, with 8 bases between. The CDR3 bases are TGCGCCAGCAGCTTGGGGACTTCAAATCAGCCCCAGCATTTT. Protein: CASSLGTSNQPQHF.

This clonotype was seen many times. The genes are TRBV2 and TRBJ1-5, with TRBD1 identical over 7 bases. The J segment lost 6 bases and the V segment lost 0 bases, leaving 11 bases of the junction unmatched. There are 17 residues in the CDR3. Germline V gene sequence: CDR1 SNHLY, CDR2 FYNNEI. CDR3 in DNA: TGTGCCAGCAGTGAAGCGCAAAGGGGGCGCATCGGTCAGCCCCAGCATTTT. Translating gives CASSEAQRGRIGQPQHF.

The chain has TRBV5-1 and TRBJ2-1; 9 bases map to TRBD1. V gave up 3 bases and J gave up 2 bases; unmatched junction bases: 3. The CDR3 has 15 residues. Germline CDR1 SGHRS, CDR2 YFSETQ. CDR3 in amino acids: CASSSTGGAYNEQFF. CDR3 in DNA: TGCGCCAGCAGCTCTACAGGGGGCGCCTACAATGAGCAGTTCTTC.

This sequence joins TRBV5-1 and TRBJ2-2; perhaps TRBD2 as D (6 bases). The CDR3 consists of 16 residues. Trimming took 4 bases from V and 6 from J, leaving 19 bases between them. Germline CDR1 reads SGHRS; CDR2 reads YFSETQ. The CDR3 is CASSRDKGTRSGELFF. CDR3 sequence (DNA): TGCGCCAGCAGCCGTGACAAGGGGACTCGGTCCGGGGAGCTGTTTTTT.

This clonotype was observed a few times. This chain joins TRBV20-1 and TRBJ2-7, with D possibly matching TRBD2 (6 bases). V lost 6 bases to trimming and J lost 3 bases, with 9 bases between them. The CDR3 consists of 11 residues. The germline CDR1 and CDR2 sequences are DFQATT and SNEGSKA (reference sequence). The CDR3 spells CSAPGDYEQYF. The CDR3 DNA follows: TGCAGTGCCCCGGGGGACTACGAGCAGTACTTC.

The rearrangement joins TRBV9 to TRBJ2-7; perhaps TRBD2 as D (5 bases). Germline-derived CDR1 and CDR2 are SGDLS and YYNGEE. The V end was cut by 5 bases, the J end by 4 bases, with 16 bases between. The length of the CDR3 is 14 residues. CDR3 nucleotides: TGTGCCAGCAGACCCCAATGGCGCGGGTACGAGCAGTACTTC. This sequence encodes CASRPQWRGYEQYF.

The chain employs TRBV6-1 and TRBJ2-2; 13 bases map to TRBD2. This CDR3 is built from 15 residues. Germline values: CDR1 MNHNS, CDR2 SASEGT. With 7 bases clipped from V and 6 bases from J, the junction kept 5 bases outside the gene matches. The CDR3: CASKPTSGRSGELFF. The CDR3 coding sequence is TGTGCCAGCAAGCCGACTAGCGGGAGGTCCGGGGAGCTGTTTTTT.

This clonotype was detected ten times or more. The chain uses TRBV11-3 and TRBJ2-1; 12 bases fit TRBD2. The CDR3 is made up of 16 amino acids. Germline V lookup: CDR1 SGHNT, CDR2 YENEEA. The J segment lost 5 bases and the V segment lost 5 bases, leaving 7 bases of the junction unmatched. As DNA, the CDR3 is TGTGCCAGCAGCCCCCGACTAGCGGGAGTCCACAATGAGCAGTTCTTC. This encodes CASSPRLAGVHNEQFF.

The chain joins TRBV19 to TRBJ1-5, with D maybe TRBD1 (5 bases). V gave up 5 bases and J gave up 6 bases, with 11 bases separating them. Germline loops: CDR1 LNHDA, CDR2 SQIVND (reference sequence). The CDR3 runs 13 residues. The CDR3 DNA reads TGTGCCAGTAGTCGCGGGGGGGGTCAGCCCCAGCATTTT. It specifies CASSRGGGQPQHF.

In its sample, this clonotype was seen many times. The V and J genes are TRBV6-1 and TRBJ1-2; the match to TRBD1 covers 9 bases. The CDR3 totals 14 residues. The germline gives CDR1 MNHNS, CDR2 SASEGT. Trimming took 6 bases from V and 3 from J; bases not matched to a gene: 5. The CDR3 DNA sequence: TGTGCCAGCAGCCTTCGGACAGGGGACTATGGCTACACCTTC. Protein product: CASSLRTGDYGYTF.

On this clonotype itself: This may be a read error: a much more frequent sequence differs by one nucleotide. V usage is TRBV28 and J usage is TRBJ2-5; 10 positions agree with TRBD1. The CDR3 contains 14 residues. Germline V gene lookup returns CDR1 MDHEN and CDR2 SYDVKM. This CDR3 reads CVSTSTGGPETQYF. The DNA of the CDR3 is TGTGTCAGCACCTCGACAGGGGGCCCAGAGACCCAGTACTTC.

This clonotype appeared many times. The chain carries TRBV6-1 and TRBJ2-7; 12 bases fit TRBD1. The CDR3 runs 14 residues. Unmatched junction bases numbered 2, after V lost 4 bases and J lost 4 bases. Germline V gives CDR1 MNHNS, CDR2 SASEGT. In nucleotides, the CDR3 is TGTGCCAGCAGTGTGGGACAGGGGGCATACGAGCAGTACTTC. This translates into CASSVGQGAYEQYF.

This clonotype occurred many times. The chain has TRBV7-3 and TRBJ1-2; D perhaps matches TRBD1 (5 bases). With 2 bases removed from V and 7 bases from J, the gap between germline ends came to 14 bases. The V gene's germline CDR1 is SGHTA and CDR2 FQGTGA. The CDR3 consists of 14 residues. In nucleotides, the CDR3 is TGTGCCAGCAGCTTAGATGGAGGGGTCGGTGGCTACACCTTC. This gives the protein CASSLDGGVGGYTF.

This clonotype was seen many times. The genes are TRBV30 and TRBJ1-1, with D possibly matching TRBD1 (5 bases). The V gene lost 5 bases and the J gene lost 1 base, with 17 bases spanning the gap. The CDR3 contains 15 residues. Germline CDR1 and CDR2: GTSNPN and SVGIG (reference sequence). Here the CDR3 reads CAWLQTWTSNTEAFF. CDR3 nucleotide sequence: TGTGCCTGGCTCCAAACCTGGACATCGAACACTGAAGCTTTCTTT.

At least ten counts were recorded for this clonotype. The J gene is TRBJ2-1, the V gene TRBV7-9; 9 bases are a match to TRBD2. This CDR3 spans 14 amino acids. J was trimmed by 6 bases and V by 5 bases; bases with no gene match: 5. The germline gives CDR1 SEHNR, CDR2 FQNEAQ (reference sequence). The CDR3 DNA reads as TGTGCCAGCAGCCCGGGACTAGCCCCCAATGAGCAGTTCTTC. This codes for CASSPGLAPNEQFF.

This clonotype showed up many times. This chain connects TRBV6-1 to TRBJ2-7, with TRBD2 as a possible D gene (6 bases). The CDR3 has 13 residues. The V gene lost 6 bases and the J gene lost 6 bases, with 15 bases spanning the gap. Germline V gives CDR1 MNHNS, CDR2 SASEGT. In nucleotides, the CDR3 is TGTGCCAGCAGAAACGGCGGGGCAGGCGAGCAGTACTTC. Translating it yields CASRNGGAGEQYF.

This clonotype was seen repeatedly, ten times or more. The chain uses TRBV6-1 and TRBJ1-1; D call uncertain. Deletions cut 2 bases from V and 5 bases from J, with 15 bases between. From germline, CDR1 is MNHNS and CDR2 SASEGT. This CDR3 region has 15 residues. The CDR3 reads CASSEQSGGNTEAFF. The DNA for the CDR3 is TGTGCCAGCAGTGAACAGTCAGGTGGGAATACTGAAGCTTTCTTT.

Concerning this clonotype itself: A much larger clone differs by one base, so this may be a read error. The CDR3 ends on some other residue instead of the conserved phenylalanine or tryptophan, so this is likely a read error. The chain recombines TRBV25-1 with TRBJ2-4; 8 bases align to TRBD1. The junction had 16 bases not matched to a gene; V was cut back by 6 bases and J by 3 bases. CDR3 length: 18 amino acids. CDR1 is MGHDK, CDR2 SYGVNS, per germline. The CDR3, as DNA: TGTGCCAGCAGCCGAAAGCCAACAGGGGGTAACGGCAAAAACATTCAGTACCTC. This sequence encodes CASSRKPTGGNGKNIQYL.

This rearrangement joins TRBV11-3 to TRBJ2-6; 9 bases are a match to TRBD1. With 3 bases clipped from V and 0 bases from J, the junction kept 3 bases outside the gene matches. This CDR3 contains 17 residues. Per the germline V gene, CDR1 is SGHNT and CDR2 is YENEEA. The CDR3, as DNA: TGTGCCAGCAGCTTTGGACAGGGGAGCTCTGGGGCCAACGTCCTGACTTTC. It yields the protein CASSFGQGSSGANVLTF.

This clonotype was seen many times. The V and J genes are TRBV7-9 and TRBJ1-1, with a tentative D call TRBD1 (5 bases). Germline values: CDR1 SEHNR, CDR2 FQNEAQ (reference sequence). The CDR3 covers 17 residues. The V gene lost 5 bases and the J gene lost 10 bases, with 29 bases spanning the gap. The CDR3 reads CASSLGKLAGPVSGAFF. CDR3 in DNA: TGTGCCAGCAGCCTTGGGAAGTTGGCAGGGCCCGTTTCTGGAGCTTTCTTT.